This T cell receptor (beta chain) derives from a study of cytomegalovirus exposure and HLA in healthy donors. Overall study: The 110 or so validation repertoires used the same platform as the approximately 670 first-cohort repertoires, a later analysis reported. Broader study findings: Cytomegalovirus association was assigned to 150 to 200 TCR beta chains. Specificity of three CMV-associated chains for CMV antigens was verified in vitro.

With 3 bases removed from V and 2 bases from J, the gap between germline ends came to 10 bases. CDR1 and CDR2 from the germline V gene are KGHSH and LQKENI. The CDR3 spans 14 residues. Worth noting for this clone: Its specificity is not known.

Using immunoSEQ multiplex PCR, the repertoire was profiled, and TCRdb retains in-frame clones only, with some absent. This table holds 130,000 or so clones, about nine tenths found once. Specimen: PBMCs. The sequence derives from a man aged 25-45 years in good health and CMV-seronegative. The chain has TRBV18 and TRBJ2-5; D perhaps matches TRBD1 (5 bases). The CDR3 DNA reads as TGTGCCAGCTCACCGAACAGGTTTCAAGAGACCCAGTACTTC. It yields the protein CASSPNRFQETQYF.